A single TCR beta chain is shown here with its context. The sample originates from a study of blood T cell repertoires in COVID-19. J lost 8 bases, V lost 5 bases, and 7 bases had no gene match. The CDR3 is 14 residues long. CDR1 and CDR2 (germline): SGHNT, YENEEA. Sequencing was performed with immunoSEQ multiplex PCR; in TCRdb, only in-frame clones are kept and a portion is missing. The profile shows 25,000 to 40,000 clones, roughly 87% of them singletons. The sequenced sample was peripheral blood. The gene calls are TRBV11-3 and TRBJ2-7; 12 bases are shared with TRBD1. The sequence was obtained from a man in his 60s with active COVID-19. The chain's CDR3 is CASSTGQGASKQYF. The CDR3 DNA reads as TGTGCCAGCAGCACGGGACAGGGGGCGTCAAAGCAGTACTTC.